What follows is one T cell receptor (beta chain) and its context. The entry originates in a study of cytotoxic CD8 clonotypes in ibrutinib-treated CLL. In the study overall: Response samples followed a median roughly 13 months of treatment, range 6 to 36.

Clones were read by immunoSEQ multiplex PCR, and TCRdb kept only the in-frame ones, dropping some. In the table there are about 300,000 clones, more than 70% of which are singletons. Germline V gives CDR1 SGDLS, CDR2 YYNGEE. J was trimmed by 2 bases and V by 2 bases; bases with no gene match: 3. The CDR3 length is 15 residues. The TCR sequence derives from a human donor with chronic lymphocytic leukemia. The sample in question was PBMCs, obtained at disease progression, from a patient treated with ibrutinib. This chain links TRBV9 with TRBJ2-3; 9 bases agree with TRBD2. The CDR3 DNA sequence: TGTGCCAGCAGCGTCCTAGCGGGGCCCACAGATACGCAGTATTTT. Protein: CASSVLAGPTDTQYF.